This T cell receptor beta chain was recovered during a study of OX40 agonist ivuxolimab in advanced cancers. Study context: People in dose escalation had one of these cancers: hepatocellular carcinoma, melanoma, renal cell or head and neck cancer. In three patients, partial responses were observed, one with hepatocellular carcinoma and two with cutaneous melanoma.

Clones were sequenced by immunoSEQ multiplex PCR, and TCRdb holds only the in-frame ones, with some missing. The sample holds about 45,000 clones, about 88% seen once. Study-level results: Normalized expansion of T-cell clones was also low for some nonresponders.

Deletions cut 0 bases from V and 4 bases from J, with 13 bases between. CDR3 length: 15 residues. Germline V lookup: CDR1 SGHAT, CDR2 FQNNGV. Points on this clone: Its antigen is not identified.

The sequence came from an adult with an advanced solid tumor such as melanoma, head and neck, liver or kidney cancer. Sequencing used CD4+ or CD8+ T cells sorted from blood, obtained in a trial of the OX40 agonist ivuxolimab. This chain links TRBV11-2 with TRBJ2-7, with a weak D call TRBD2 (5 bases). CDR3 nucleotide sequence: TGTGCCAGCAGCTTAGATCGGGGAACACGGTACGAGCAGTACTTC. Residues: CASSLDRGTRYEQYF.